The clone carrying this TCR beta chain appeared many times. The antigen is not known. The CDR3 loop spans 14 amino acids. V was clipped by 5 bases and J by 2 bases, with 10 bases between them. Together with thyroid ultrasound, orbital computed tomography, serum thyroxine and TRAb, clinical symptoms were used for diagnoses. PBMCs came from 9 to 10 ml fresh peripheral blood. The source of the sample is a study of T cells in Graves' hyperthyroidism and ophthalmopathy. Amplified TCR beta CDR3 regions derived from RNA transcripts. The TCR CDR3 was amplified in a first-round RT-PCR using the HTBI primer set. TCRdb reprocessed the multiplex PCR reads via MiXCR and lists one record per CDR3 protein. The sample has 370,000 or so distinct CDR3 sequences; just under 25% are singletons. Study-wide results and caveats: With a median lead of roughly 6.8 months before onset, the model predicted ophthalmopathy. Most thyroid clonotypes that were expanded above 0.001 also turned up in blood.

The sequence came from a man aged 50-60 years with Graves' hyperthyroidism. V gene TRBV12-3 or TRBV12-4 combines with J gene TRBJ2-1, with D possibly being TRBD1 (6 bases). The sample consisted of blood. The CDR3 here is CASSTDSAYNEQFF. The DNA of the CDR3 is TGTGCCAGCAGTACGGACAGCGCCTACAATGAGCAGTTCTTC.